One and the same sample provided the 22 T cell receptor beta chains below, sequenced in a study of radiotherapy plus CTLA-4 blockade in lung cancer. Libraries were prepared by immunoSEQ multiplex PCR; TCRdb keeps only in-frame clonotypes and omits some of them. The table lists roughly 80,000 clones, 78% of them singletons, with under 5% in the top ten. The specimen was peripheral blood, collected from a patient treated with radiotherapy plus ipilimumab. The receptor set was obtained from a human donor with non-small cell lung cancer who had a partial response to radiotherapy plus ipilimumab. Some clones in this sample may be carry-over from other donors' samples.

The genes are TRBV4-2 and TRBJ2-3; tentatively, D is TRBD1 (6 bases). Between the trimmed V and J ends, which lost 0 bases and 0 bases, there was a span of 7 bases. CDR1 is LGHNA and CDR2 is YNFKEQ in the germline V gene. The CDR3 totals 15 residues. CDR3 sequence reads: CASSQEGQSTDTQYF. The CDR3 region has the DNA TGTGCCAGCAGCCAAGAAGGACAGAGCACAGATACGCAGTATTTT.

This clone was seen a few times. The DNA of the CDR3 is TGTGCCAGCTGCCGGGGGTCGAACACTGAAGCTTTCTTT. Amino acids: CASCRGSNTEAFF. The V gene is TRBV6-6, the J gene TRBJ1-1; tentatively, D is TRBD1 (5 bases). This CDR3 is 13 amino acids long. V lost 8 bases and J lost 1, with 11 bases in between. CDR1 and CDR2 (germline): MNHNY, SVGAGI (reference sequence).

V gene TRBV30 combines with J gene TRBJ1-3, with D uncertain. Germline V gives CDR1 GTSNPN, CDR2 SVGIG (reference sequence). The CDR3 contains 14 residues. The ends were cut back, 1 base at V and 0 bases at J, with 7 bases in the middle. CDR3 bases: TGTGCCTGGAGTGCCGGGATCTCTGGAAACACCATATATTTT. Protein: CAWSAGISGNTIYF.

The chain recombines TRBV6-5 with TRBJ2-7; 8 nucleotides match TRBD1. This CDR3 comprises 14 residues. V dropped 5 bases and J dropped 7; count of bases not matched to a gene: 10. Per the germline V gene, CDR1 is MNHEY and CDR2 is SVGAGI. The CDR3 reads CASSTRDRTEEQYF. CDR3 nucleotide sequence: TGTGCCAGCAGTACCCGGGACAGGACGGAAGAGCAGTACTTC.

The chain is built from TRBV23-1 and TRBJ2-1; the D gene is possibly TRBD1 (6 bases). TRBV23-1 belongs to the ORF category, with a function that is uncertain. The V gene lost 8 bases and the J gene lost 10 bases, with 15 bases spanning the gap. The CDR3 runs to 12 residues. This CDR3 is CASATRGFEQFF. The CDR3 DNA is TGCGCCAGCGCCACCAGGGGATTCGAGCAGTTCTTC.

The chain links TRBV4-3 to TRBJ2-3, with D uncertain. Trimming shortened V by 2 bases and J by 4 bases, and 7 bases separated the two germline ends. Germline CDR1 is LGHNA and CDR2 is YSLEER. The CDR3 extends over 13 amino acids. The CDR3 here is CASSQPSADTQYF. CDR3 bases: TGCGCCAGCAGCCAACCTAGTGCAGATACGCAGTATTTT.

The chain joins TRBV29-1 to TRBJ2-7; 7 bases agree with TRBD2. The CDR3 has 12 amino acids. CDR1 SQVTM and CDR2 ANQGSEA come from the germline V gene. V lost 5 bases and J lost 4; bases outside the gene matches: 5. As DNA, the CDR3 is TGCAGCGTTCGGGGGACTAATTACGAGCAGTACTTC. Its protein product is CSVRGTNYEQYF.

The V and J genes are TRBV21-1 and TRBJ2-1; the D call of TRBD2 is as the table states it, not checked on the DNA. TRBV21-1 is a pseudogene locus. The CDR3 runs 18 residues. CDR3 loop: CASRELAFSGRVHNEQFF. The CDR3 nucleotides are TGTGCCTCCAGGGAACTAGCATTCAGCGGGAGGGTCCACAATGAGCAGTTCTTC.

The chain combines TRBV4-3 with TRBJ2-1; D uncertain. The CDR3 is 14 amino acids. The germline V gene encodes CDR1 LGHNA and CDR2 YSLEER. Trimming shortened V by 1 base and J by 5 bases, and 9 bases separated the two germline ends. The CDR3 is CASSQAVRNNEQFF. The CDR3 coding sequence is TGCGCCAGCAGCCAAGCCGTCAGGAACAATGAGCAGTTCTTC.

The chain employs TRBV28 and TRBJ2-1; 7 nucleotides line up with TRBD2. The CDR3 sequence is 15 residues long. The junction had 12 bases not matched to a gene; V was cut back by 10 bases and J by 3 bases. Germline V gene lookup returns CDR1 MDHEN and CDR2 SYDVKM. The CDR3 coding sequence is TGTGCCACCCGGTTAAGGGCGGGAGTCTACAATGAGCAGTTCTTC. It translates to CATRLRAGVYNEQFF.

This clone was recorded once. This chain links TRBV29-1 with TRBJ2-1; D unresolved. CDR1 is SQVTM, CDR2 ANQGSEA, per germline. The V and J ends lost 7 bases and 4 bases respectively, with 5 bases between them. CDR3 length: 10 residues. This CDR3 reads CSAEYNEQFF. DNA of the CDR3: TGCAGCGCCGAGTACAATGAGCAGTTCTTC.

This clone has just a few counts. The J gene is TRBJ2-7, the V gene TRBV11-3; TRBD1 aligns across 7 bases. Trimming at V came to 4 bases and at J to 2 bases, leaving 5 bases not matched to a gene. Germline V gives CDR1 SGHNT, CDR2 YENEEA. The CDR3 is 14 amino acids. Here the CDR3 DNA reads TGTGCCAGCAGCTCTCTGGACAGGCCCTACGAGCAGTACTTC. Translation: CASSSLDRPYEQYF.

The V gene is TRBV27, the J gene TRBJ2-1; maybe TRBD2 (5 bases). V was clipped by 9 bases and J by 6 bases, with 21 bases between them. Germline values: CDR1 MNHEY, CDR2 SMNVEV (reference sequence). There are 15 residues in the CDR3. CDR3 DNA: TGTGCCAGGAACCCGTCCAGCGGTGATGGCAATGAGCAGTTCTTC. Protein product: CARNPSSGDGNEQFF.

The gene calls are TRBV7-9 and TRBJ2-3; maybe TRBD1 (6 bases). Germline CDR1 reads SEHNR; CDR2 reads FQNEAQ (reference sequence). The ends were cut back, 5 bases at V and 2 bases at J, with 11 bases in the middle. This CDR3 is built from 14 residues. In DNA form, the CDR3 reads TGTGCCAGCAGCATAGGACAGTACACAGATACGCAGTATTTT. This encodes CASSIGQYTDTQYF. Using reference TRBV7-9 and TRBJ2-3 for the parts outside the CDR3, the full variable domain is DTGVSQNPRHKITKRGQNVTFRCDPISEHNRLYWYRQTLGQGPEFLTYFQNEAQLEKSRLLSDRFSAERPKGSFSTLEIQRTEQGDSAMYLCASSIGQYTDTQYFGPGTRLTVL.

CDR3 loop: CASSGRVSRDTQYF. The CDR3 DNA is TGTGCCAGTTCGGGCAGGGTTTCCAGAGATACGCAGTATTTT. V usage is TRBV7-6 and J usage is TRBJ2-3; a possible D gene is TRBD1 (5 bases). With 9 bases removed from V and 5 bases from J, the gap between germline ends came to 18 bases. Germline V CDR1 and CDR2: SGHVS, FNYEAQ. This CDR3 is built from 14 residues.

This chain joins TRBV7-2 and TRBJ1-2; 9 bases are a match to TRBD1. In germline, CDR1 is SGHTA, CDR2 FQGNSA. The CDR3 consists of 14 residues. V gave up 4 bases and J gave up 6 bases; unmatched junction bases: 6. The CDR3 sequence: CASSSQQGAHGYTF. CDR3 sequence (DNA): TGTGCCAGCAGCTCCCAACAGGGGGCTCATGGCTACACCTTC.

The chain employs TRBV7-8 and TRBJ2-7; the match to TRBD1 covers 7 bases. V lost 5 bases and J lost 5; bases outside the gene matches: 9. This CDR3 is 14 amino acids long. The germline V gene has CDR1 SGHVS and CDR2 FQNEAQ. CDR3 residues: CASSLLYTGDEQYF. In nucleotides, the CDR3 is TGTGCCAGCAGCCTCCTATACACAGGGGACGAGCAGTACTTC. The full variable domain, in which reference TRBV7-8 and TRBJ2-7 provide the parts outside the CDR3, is GAGVSQSPRYKVAKRGQDVALRCDPISGHVSLFWYQQALGQGPEFLTYFQNEAQLDKSGLPSDRFFAERPEGSVSTLKIQRTQQEDSAVYLCASSLLYTGDEQYFGPGTRLTVT.

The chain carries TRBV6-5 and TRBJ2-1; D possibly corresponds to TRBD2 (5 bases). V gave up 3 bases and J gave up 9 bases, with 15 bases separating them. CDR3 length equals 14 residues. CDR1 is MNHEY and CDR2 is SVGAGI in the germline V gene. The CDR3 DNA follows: TGTGCCAGCAGTTATCGAACGGGATCGGGTGAGCAGTTCTTC. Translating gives CASSYRTGSGEQFF.

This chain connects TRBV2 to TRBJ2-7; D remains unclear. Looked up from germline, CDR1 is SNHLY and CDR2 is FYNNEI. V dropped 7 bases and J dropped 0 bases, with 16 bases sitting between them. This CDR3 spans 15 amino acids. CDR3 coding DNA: TGTGCCAGCAACGTTCGCTCTACCTCCTCCTACGAGCAGTACTTC. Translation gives CASNVRSTSSYEQYF.

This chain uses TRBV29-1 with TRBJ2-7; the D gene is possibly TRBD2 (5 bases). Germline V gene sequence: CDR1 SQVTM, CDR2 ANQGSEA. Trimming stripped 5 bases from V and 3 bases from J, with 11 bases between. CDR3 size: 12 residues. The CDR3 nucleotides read TGCAGCGTTACCGAGGCGGGCTACGAGCAGTACTTC. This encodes CSVTEAGYEQYF.

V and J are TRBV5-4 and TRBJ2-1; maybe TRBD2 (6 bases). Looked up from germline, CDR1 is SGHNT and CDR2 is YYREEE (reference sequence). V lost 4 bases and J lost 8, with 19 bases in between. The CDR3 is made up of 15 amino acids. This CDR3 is CASSPPGAGDYEQFF. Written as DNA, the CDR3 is TGTGCCAGCAGCCCCCCCGGGGCCGGGGACTATGAGCAGTTCTTC.

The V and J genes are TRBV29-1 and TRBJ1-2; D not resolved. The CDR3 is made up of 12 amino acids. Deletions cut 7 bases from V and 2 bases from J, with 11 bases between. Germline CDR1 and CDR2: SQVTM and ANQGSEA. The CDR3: CSGQTENYGYTF. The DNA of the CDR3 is TGCAGCGGGCAGACTGAGAACTATGGCTACACCTTC.